Listed below are T cell receptor beta chains from one sample, sequenced in a study. MiXCR, run by TCRdb on the 5' RACE reads, gives a single entry per CDR3 protein. Counted here are around 44,000 distinct CDR3 sequences, approximately 22% occurring once; the ten biggest clones make up 4%. The sample consisted of Tregs sorted from blood. The receptor set was obtained from a female donor with breast cancer. The CDR3 runs from the conserved cysteine through the conserved F or W. Fields, in order: clone size, J gene, D gene, V gene, CDR3 DNA, CDR3 protein. D genes are given only for firm matches. The size field is filled for only some rows; it gives once, few, many or a size class.

abundance: -
j_gene: TRBJ2-1
d_gene: -
v_gene: TRBV27
CDR3nt: TGTGCCAGCTCCGTTTCAACGGGCATGTACGGCAATGAGCAGTTCTTC
CDR3aa: CASSVSTGMYGNEQFF

abundance: -
j_gene: TRBJ2-7
d_gene: -
v_gene: TRBV9
CDR3nt: TGTGCCAGCAGCGGACCCCGGGGTAACCCCTACGAGCAGCACTTC
CDR3aa: CASSGPRGNPYEQHF

abundance: -
j_gene: TRBJ2-5
d_gene: -
v_gene: TRBV6-1
CDR3nt: TGTGCCAGCAGAGCCCGCGGACCCGGGCAGACCCAGTACTTC
CDR3aa: CASRARGPGQTQYF

abundance: -
j_gene: TRBJ2-6
d_gene: -
v_gene: TRBV9
CDR3nt: TGTGCCAGCAGCGTAAGTGGGGCTGGGGCCAACGTCCTGACTTTC
CDR3aa: CASSVSGAGANVLTF

abundance: medium-sized
j_gene: TRBJ1-5
d_gene: TRBD1
v_gene: TRBV12-3/TRBV12-4
CDR3nt: TGTGCCAGCATGGTGACAGGGAACAATCAGCCCCAGCATTTT
CDR3aa: CASMVTGNNQPQHF

abundance: many
j_gene: TRBJ2-5
d_gene: TRBD1
v_gene: TRBV6-2/TRBV6-3
CDR3nt: TGTGCCAGCAGCTCGGGACAGGGGCCTTTGGAGACCCAGTACTTC
CDR3aa: CASSSGQGPLETQYF

abundance: many
j_gene: TRBJ2-2
d_gene: -
v_gene: TRBV11-2
CDR3nt: TGTGCCAGCAGCTTAGTCTGGGCCACCGGGGAGCTGTTTTTT
CDR3aa: CASSLVWATGELFF

abundance: many
j_gene: TRBJ1-1
d_gene: -
v_gene: TRBV4-2
CDR3nt: TGTGCCAGCAGCCAATCGCTGAACACTGAAGCTTTCTTT
CDR3aa: CASSQSLNTEAFF

abundance: many
j_gene: TRBJ1-3
d_gene: -
v_gene: TRBV4-1
CDR3nt: TGCGCCAGCAGCCGAGGAGGGTTGGTCGCCGGAAACACCATATATTTT
CDR3aa: CASSRGGLVAGNTIYF

abundance: few
j_gene: TRBJ1-6
d_gene: -
v_gene: TRBV4-1
CDR3nt: TGCGCCAGCAGCCAAGGAGGCTGGGGGTCACCCCTCCACTTT
CDR3aa: CASSQGGWGSPLHF

abundance: -
j_gene: TRBJ2-1
d_gene: TRBD1
v_gene: TRBV6-6
CDR3nt: TGTGCCAGCAGTACCCGACAGGGTCCCTACAATGAGCAGTTCTTC
CDR3aa: CASSTRQGPYNEQFF

abundance: -
j_gene: TRBJ2-1
d_gene: -
v_gene: TRBV11-1
CDR3nt: TGTGCCAGCAGCGTTACGTCTAGTGGTGAGCAGTTCTTC
CDR3aa: CASSVTSSGEQFF

abundance: -
j_gene: TRBJ1-4
d_gene: -
v_gene: TRBV6-6
CDR3nt: TGTGCCAACAGTTACTTGGAGGGAGGGCTGTTTTTT
CDR3aa: CANSYLEGGLFF

abundance: few
j_gene: TRBJ2-2
d_gene: -
v_gene: TRBV15
CDR3nt: TGTGCCACCAGCAGAGAGAAGCGGGCCCCGAACACCGGGGAGCTGTTTTTT
CDR3aa: CATSREKRAPNTGELFF

abundance: many
j_gene: TRBJ2-7
d_gene: TRBD2
v_gene: TRBV7-2
CDR3nt: TGTGCCAGCAGCTTAGAGCCTAGCGGGTACTACGAGCAGTACTTC
CDR3aa: CASSLEPSGYYEQYF

abundance: -
j_gene: TRBJ2-1
d_gene: TRBD2
v_gene: TRBV20-1
CDR3nt: TGCAGTGCTAGATCGACTAGCGATTTTCCTAGCTCCTACAATGAGCAGTTCTTC
CDR3aa: CSARSTSDFPSSYNEQFF

abundance: -
j_gene: TRBJ2-5
d_gene: -
v_gene: TRBV5-1
CDR3nt: TGCGCCAGCAGCCAATCGGGGACATACAGGGAGACCCAGTACTTC
CDR3aa: CASSQSGTYRETQYF

abundance: -
j_gene: TRBJ2-7
d_gene: TRBD2
v_gene: TRBV27
CDR3nt: TGTGCCAGTGCGGGACTAGCGGGAGGATCGGTAGAGCAGTACTTC
CDR3aa: CASAGLAGGSVEQYF

abundance: many
j_gene: TRBJ2-5
d_gene: -
v_gene: TRBV20-1
CDR3nt: TGCAGTGCTAAAAGGGGGATGGAGACCCAGTACTTC
CDR3aa: CSAKRGMETQYF

abundance: many
j_gene: TRBJ2-7
d_gene: TRBD2
v_gene: TRBV5-1
CDR3nt: TGCGCCAGCAGCTTGGCCTCTTCTAGCGGGAATTCCTACGAGCAGTACTTC
CDR3aa: CASSLASSSGNSYEQYF

abundance: many
j_gene: TRBJ2-1
d_gene: TRBD1
v_gene: TRBV5-1
CDR3nt: TGCGCCAGCAGCAAACTCCGGGACAGGGTAAAGAATGAGCAGTTCTTC
CDR3aa: CASSKLRDRVKNEQFF

abundance: many
j_gene: TRBJ1-5
d_gene: -
v_gene: TRBV6-1
CDR3nt: TGTGCCAGCAAGAACAGGGAGGGCAATCAGCCCCAGCATTTT
CDR3aa: CASKNREGNQPQHF

abundance: many
j_gene: TRBJ2-1
d_gene: -
v_gene: TRBV11-1
CDR3nt: TGTGCCAGCAGCACCACCCCGGGACTTTACAATGAGCAGTTCTTC
CDR3aa: CASSTTPGLYNEQFF

abundance: -
j_gene: TRBJ2-3
d_gene: -
v_gene: TRBV4-1
CDR3nt: TGTGCCAGCAGCCAAGGACAACCTAGCACAGATACGCAGTATTTT
CDR3aa: CASSQGQPSTDTQYF

abundance: -
j_gene: TRBJ2-7
d_gene: TRBD1
v_gene: TRBV7-2
CDR3nt: TGTGCCAGCAGCCCGGACAGGGGGAGGTCTTACGAGCAGTACTTC
CDR3aa: CASSPDRGRSYEQYF

abundance: -
j_gene: TRBJ2-5
d_gene: -
v_gene: TRBV4-1
CDR3nt: TGCGCCAGCAGCCAAGATCTGGGGAGCACACAGACCCAGTACTTC
CDR3aa: CASSQDLGSTQTQYF

abundance: -
j_gene: TRBJ2-5
d_gene: TRBD2
v_gene: TRBV24-1
CDR3nt: TGTGCCACCAGTGATCCCGGGACTAGCGGTGAAGAGACCCAGTACTTC
CDR3aa: CATSDPGTSGEETQYF

abundance: few
j_gene: TRBJ2-2
d_gene: TRBD1
v_gene: TRBV7-8
CDR3nt: TGTGCCAGCAGCTCCAGGGGGTTCGCGAACACCGGGGAGCTGTTTTTT
CDR3aa: CASSSRGFANTGELFF

abundance: -
j_gene: TRBJ2-1
d_gene: TRBD2
v_gene: TRBV11-3
CDR3nt: TGTGCCAGCAGCTTAGATCCCGGGGGGGAGCAGTTCTTC
CDR3aa: CASSLDPGGEQFF

abundance: -
j_gene: TRBJ2-1
d_gene: -
v_gene: TRBV4-1
CDR3nt: TGCGCCAGCAGCCAAGAAGGCAGAAATCCACACAATGAGCAGTTCTTC
CDR3aa: CASSQEGRNPHNEQFF

abundance: medium-sized
j_gene: TRBJ2-1
d_gene: -
v_gene: TRBV20-1
CDR3nt: TGCAGTGCTAGGTACGCCAATGAGCAGTTCTTC
CDR3aa: CSARYANEQFF

abundance: few
j_gene: TRBJ2-7
d_gene: -
v_gene: TRBV30
CDR3nt: TGTGCCTGGAGTGTAGATCGGATTGTCCAAGAGCAGTACTTC
CDR3aa: CAWSVDRIVQEQYF

abundance: -
j_gene: TRBJ1-1
d_gene: TRBD1
v_gene: TRBV5-5
CDR3nt: TGTGCCAGCAGCCATCACGGGACAGGGTGGACTGAAGCTTTCTTT
CDR3aa: CASSHHGTGWTEAFF

abundance: few
j_gene: TRBJ1-1
d_gene: -
v_gene: TRBV4-1
CDR3nt: TGCGCCAGCAGCCATGAGGACAGGAACACTGAAGCTTTCTTT
CDR3aa: CASSHEDRNTEAFF

abundance: -
j_gene: TRBJ2-7
d_gene: -
v_gene: TRBV20-1
CDR3nt: TGCAGCGGCGGAACTCTAGAGAGCTCCTACGAGCAGTACTTC
CDR3aa: CSGGTLESSYEQYF

abundance: -
j_gene: TRBJ1-3
d_gene: -
v_gene: TRBV9
CDR3nt: TGTGCCAGCAGCGGTGACGGAGTATCTGGAGACACCATATATTTT
CDR3aa: CASSGDGVSGDTIYF

abundance: many
j_gene: TRBJ2-7
d_gene: TRBD2
v_gene: TRBV7-2
CDR3nt: TGTGCCAGCAGCTTAGTGGGCGGGAGCTCCTACGAGCAGTACTTC
CDR3aa: CASSLVGGSSYEQYF

abundance: once
j_gene: TRBJ2-5
d_gene: -
v_gene: TRBV12-3/TRBV12-4
CDR3nt: TGTGCCGGCAGTTTAGGTACTTTTGTAGTAGAGACCCAGTACTTC
CDR3aa: CAGSLGTFVVETQYF

abundance: many
j_gene: TRBJ2-7
d_gene: -
v_gene: TRBV13
CDR3nt: TGTGCCAGCAGCTTATGGACGGGTAGCGGAAGTTCCTACGAGCAGTACTTC
CDR3aa: CASSLWTGSGSSYEQYF

abundance: -
j_gene: TRBJ1-1
d_gene: -
v_gene: TRBV5-1
CDR3nt: TGCGCCAGCAGCTTGGCGGGATCTATGAACACTGAAGCTTTCTTT
CDR3aa: CASSLAGSMNTEAFF

abundance: medium-sized
j_gene: TRBJ1-2
d_gene: -
v_gene: TRBV9
CDR3nt: TGTGCCAGCACTGACAGTCCCACCGACTATGGCTACACCTTC
CDR3aa: CASTDSPTDYGYTF

abundance: many
j_gene: TRBJ2-1
d_gene: TRBD1
v_gene: TRBV4-1
CDR3nt: TGCGCCAGCAGCCCGGGACAGGGGATAAGGGGGCAGTTCTTC
CDR3aa: CASSPGQGIRGQFF

abundance: many
j_gene: TRBJ1-2
d_gene: -
v_gene: TRBV29-1
CDR3nt: TGCAGCGTTGACATTCTTAACTATGGCTACACCTTC
CDR3aa: CSVDILNYGYTF

abundance: many
j_gene: TRBJ1-2
d_gene: TRBD1
v_gene: TRBV6-5
CDR3nt: TGTGCCAGCAGTTTCACGGGACAGGGGTATGGCTACACCTTC
CDR3aa: CASSFTGQGYGYTF

abundance: -
j_gene: TRBJ2-1
d_gene: -
v_gene: TRBV7-9
CDR3nt: TGTGCCAGCAGCTTAGCGGGAAGGGTCGAGCAATTCTTC
CDR3aa: CASSLAGRVEQFF

abundance: few
j_gene: TRBJ1-5
d_gene: -
v_gene: TRBV4-1
CDR3nt: TGCGCCAGCAGCCCCGTTCGAAACAATCAGCCCCAGCATTTT
CDR3aa: CASSPVRNNQPQHF

abundance: many
j_gene: TRBJ2-2
d_gene: TRBD2
v_gene: TRBV10-3
CDR3nt: TGTGCCATCAGTGAGCAGGGACTAGCGAACACCGGGGAGCTGTTTTTT
CDR3aa: CAISEQGLANTGELFF

abundance: many
j_gene: TRBJ2-1
d_gene: TRBD2
v_gene: TRBV27
CDR3nt: TGTGCCACAATGGCGGGGGAAGCCTACAATGAGCAGTTCTTC
CDR3aa: CATMAGEAYNEQFF

abundance: many
j_gene: TRBJ1-2
d_gene: TRBD1
v_gene: TRBV29-1
CDR3nt: TGCAGCGGCGGACAGGGTTCTAACTATGGCTACACCTTC
CDR3aa: CSGGQGSNYGYTF

abundance: -
j_gene: TRBJ2-5
d_gene: -
v_gene: TRBV28
CDR3nt: TGTGCCAGCAGAAGGGACGAGACCCAGTACTTC
CDR3aa: CASRRDETQYF

abundance: many
j_gene: TRBJ2-1
d_gene: TRBD2
v_gene: TRBV9
CDR3nt: TGTGCCAGCAGCGAAGCGGGAGGGACCAATGAGCAGTTCTTC
CDR3aa: CASSEAGGTNEQFF

abundance: few
j_gene: TRBJ2-7
d_gene: -
v_gene: TRBV30
CDR3nt: TGTGCCTGGAGTTCTTCACCGACCTCCTACGAGCAGTACTTC
CDR3aa: CAWSSSPTSYEQYF

abundance: medium-sized
j_gene: TRBJ1-1
d_gene: TRBD1
v_gene: TRBV9
CDR3nt: TGTGCCAGCAGCCCCCGGCGGACAGGACACACTGAAGCTTTCTTT
CDR3aa: CASSPRRTGHTEAFF